This paragraph covers one T cell receptor beta chain sequence. TCRdb's table, derived via immunoSEQ multiplex PCR, lists solely in-frame clones and lacks some. The repertoire has 300,000 to 400,000 clones, 87% of them found once; the top ten carry roughly 2.1%. The data are from a study of blood T cell repertoires in COVID-19. The sequence was obtained from an older woman with COVID-19, enrolled during active disease. The sample comprised peripheral blood.

The CDR3 nucleotides are TGTGCCAGCAGCCTCGAAGGCAGGGGCGACGAGCAGTACTTC. The encoded protein is CASSLEGRGDEQYF. The chain joins TRBV5-5 to TRBJ2-7; possibly TRBD1 for D (6 bases). This CDR3 spans 14 amino acids. Looked up from germline, CDR1 is SGHKS and CDR2 is YYEKEE (reference sequence). The germline V and J ends were trimmed by 4 bases and 5 bases, with 16 bases remaining between them.